A selection of T cell receptor beta chains follows, all from one sample in a study of T-cell memory formation after mild COVID-19. TCRdb re-analysed the 5' RACE reads in MiXCR, keeping a single row per CDR3 protein. The sample includes some 200,000 distinct CDR3 sequences, just over 9.5% of them seen just once. Source material: PBMCs or a T cell subset sorted from them (not recorded which). All receptors derive from a man in his late teens or twenties who had mild COVID-19 (a few samples of this study predate the infection). Cell type and time point are not known. The CDR3 runs from the conserved cysteine through the conserved F or W. Fields, in order: clone size, J gene, D gene, V gene, CDR3 protein, CDR3 DNA. The D gene is left open where the match is weak. Clone size is stated in some rows and not others, as once, few, many or a class when expanded.

clone_size: few; j_call: TRBJ2-4; d_call: TRBD2; v_call: TRBV7-2; cdr3_aa: CASSFSGGSDGIQYF; cdr3_nt: TGTGCCAGCAGTTTCAGCGGGGGGAGTGATGGCATTCAGTACTTC
clone_size: few; j_call: TRBJ1-2; d_call: .; v_call: TRBV4-2; cdr3_aa: CASSQDGAGYTF; cdr3_nt: TGTGCCAGCAGCCAAGACGGGGCTGGCTACACCTTC
clone_size: .; j_call: TRBJ1-6; d_call: .; v_call: TRBV4-3; cdr3_aa: CASSFTTAAGSYNSPLHF; cdr3_nt: TGCGCCAGCAGTTTTACCACGGCAGCGGGATCATATAATTCACCCCTCCACTTT
clone_size: many; j_call: TRBJ2-3; d_call: TRBD2; v_call: TRBV7-9; cdr3_aa: CASSSPGGGDTQYF; cdr3_nt: TGTGCCAGCAGCTCCCCGGGGGGGGGAGATACGCAGTATTTT
clone_size: .; j_call: TRBJ2-2; d_call: TRBD2; v_call: TRBV12-3/TRBV12-4; cdr3_aa: CASNLAGGYTGELFF; cdr3_nt: TGTGCCAGCAATCTAGCGGGGGGATACACCGGGGAGCTGTTTTTT
clone_size: few; j_call: TRBJ2-3; d_call: TRBD2; v_call: TRBV10-3; cdr3_aa: CAIRPGLAGGLTDTQYF; cdr3_nt: TGTGCCATCAGACCGGGACTAGCGGGGGGACTCACAGATACGCAGTATTTT
clone_size: few; j_call: TRBJ1-2; d_call: .; v_call: TRBV6-1; cdr3_aa: CASSVLGNYGYTF; cdr3_nt: TGTGCCAGCAGTGTTCTCGGTAACTATGGCTACACCTTC
clone_size: few; j_call: TRBJ1-2; d_call: TRBD1; v_call: TRBV4-3; cdr3_aa: CASSRTGGYGYTF; cdr3_nt: TGCGCCAGCAGCCGGACAGGGGGCTATGGCTACACCTTC
clone_size: few; j_call: TRBJ2-2; d_call: .; v_call: TRBV7-6; cdr3_aa: CASSLVGGPGTGELFF; cdr3_nt: TGTGCCAGCAGCTTAGTAGGGGGGCCGGGAACCGGGGAGCTGTTTTTT
clone_size: .; j_call: TRBJ2-7; d_call: .; v_call: TRBV24-1; cdr3_aa: CATSVRLADYYEQYF; cdr3_nt: TGTGCCACCAGTGTTCGGCTTGCAGACTACTACGAGCAGTACTTC
clone_size: .; j_call: TRBJ2-7; d_call: TRBD1; v_call: TRBV12-3/TRBV12-4; cdr3_aa: CASSKQGAQYEQYF; cdr3_nt: TGTGCCAGCAGTAAACAGGGGGCTCAGTACGAGCAGTACTTC
clone_size: few; j_call: TRBJ2-6; d_call: .; v_call: TRBV6-5; cdr3_aa: CASSPTHSGANVLTF; cdr3_nt: TGTGCCAGCAGTCCCACACACTCTGGGGCCAACGTCCTGACTTTC
clone_size: many; j_call: TRBJ2-1; d_call: .; v_call: TRBV29-1; cdr3_aa: CSVRTTGSYNEQFF; cdr3_nt: TGCAGCGTCAGGACGACCGGCTCCTACAATGAGCAGTTCTTC
clone_size: .; j_call: TRBJ1-5; d_call: .; v_call: TRBV28; cdr3_aa: CASRNREGQPQHF; cdr3_nt: TGTGCCAGCAGGAACAGGGAGGGTCAGCCCCAGCATTTT
clone_size: .; j_call: TRBJ1-6; d_call: TRBD1; v_call: TRBV6-6; cdr3_aa: CASKTGTNSPLHF; cdr3_nt: TGTGCCAGCAAGACAGGGACTAATTCACCCCTCCACTTT
clone_size: .; j_call: TRBJ2-7; d_call: .; v_call: TRBV5-1; cdr3_aa: CASSGDLYEQYF; cdr3_nt: TGCGCCAGCAGCGGAGACCTCTACGAGCAGTACTTC
clone_size: .; j_call: TRBJ1-5; d_call: TRBD1; v_call: TRBV9; cdr3_aa: CASSAGQGVNQPQHF; cdr3_nt: TGTGCCAGCAGCGCCGGACAGGGGGTAAATCAGCCCCAGCATTTT
clone_size: few; j_call: TRBJ2-2; d_call: .; v_call: TRBV9; cdr3_aa: CASSVGSSNTGELFF; cdr3_nt: TGTGCCAGCAGCGTAGGCAGCTCCAACACCGGGGAGCTGTTTTTT
clone_size: .; j_call: TRBJ2-3; d_call: TRBD2; v_call: TRBV11-2; cdr3_aa: CASRPGTSADTQYF; cdr3_nt: TGTGCCAGCAGGCCGGGCACTAGCGCAGATACGCAGTATTTT
clone_size: .; j_call: TRBJ2-1; d_call: .; v_call: TRBV24-1; cdr3_aa: CATSDLGGRYNEQFF; cdr3_nt: TGTGCCACCAGTGATTTGGGGGGTAGGTACAATGAGCAGTTCTTC
clone_size: many; j_call: TRBJ1-1; d_call: .; v_call: TRBV6-5; cdr3_aa: CASSYRRPGTEAFF; cdr3_nt: TGTGCCAGCAGTTACCGTCGGCCAGGTACTGAAGCTTTCTTT
clone_size: many; j_call: TRBJ1-4; d_call: .; v_call: TRBV4-1; cdr3_aa: CASSPWERGEKLFF; cdr3_nt: TGCGCCAGCAGCCCTTGGGAGCGGGGTGAAAAACTGTTTTTT
clone_size: few; j_call: TRBJ1-5; d_call: .; v_call: TRBV10-3; cdr3_aa: CAISESKGTSNQPQHF; cdr3_nt: TGTGCCATCAGTGAGTCGAAAGGGACCAGTAATCAGCCCCAGCATTTT
clone_size: .; j_call: TRBJ1-1; d_call: .; v_call: TRBV7-9; cdr3_aa: CASSLLRGNRGAFF; cdr3_nt: TGTGCCAGCAGCTTACTTAGGGGGAACCGGGGAGCTTTCTTT
clone_size: .; j_call: TRBJ2-2; d_call: .; v_call: TRBV9; cdr3_aa: CASSVWVTGELFF; cdr3_nt: TGTGCCAGCAGCGTATGGGTGACCGGGGAGCTGTTTTTT
clone_size: few; j_call: TRBJ2-1; d_call: .; v_call: TRBV4-1; cdr3_aa: CASSQDLPRVASYNEQFF; cdr3_nt: TGCGCCAGCAGCCAAGACTTACCCAGGGTTGCCTCCTACAATGAGCAGTTCTTC
clone_size: few; j_call: TRBJ2-1; d_call: .; v_call: TRBV7-8; cdr3_aa: CASSLVGGYNEQFF; cdr3_nt: TGTGCCAGCAGCCTTGTGGGGGGATACAATGAGCAGTTCTTC
clone_size: .; j_call: TRBJ1-3; d_call: .; v_call: TRBV6-5; cdr3_aa: CASSYSAATGNTIYF; cdr3_nt: TGTGCCAGCAGTTACTCGGCCGCAACTGGAAACACCATATATTTT
clone_size: .; j_call: TRBJ1-1; d_call: .; v_call: TRBV7-3; cdr3_aa: CASSAGSPAEAFF; cdr3_nt: TGTGCCAGCAGCGCAGGGTCCCCCGCTGAAGCTTTCTTT
clone_size: few; j_call: TRBJ2-1; d_call: .; v_call: TRBV6-2/TRBV6-3; cdr3_aa: CASSPQGSAEQFF; cdr3_nt: TGTGCCAGCTCCCCTCAGGGGAGCGCTGAGCAGTTCTTC
clone_size: .; j_call: TRBJ2-5; d_call: .; v_call: TRBV4-1; cdr3_aa: CASSMVTDFLETQYF; cdr3_nt: TGCGCCAGCAGCATGGTGACAGACTTTTTAGAGACCCAGTACTTC
clone_size: .; j_call: TRBJ1-5; d_call: TRBD1; v_call: TRBV29-1; cdr3_aa: CSVRQGAGNQPQHF; cdr3_nt: TGCAGCGTAAGACAGGGGGCAGGCAATCAGCCCCAGCATTTT
clone_size: few; j_call: TRBJ1-3; d_call: .; v_call: TRBV6-5; cdr3_aa: CASSYDLYSGNTIYF; cdr3_nt: TGTGCCAGCAGTTACGATCTGTACTCTGGAAACACCATATATTTT
clone_size: few; j_call: TRBJ2-3; d_call: TRBD1; v_call: TRBV7-3; cdr3_aa: CASSPGTGGSDTQYF; cdr3_nt: TGTGCCAGCAGCCCCGGGACAGGGGGCTCAGATACGCAGTATTTT
clone_size: .; j_call: TRBJ2-5; d_call: TRBD1; v_call: TRBV5-1; cdr3_aa: CASSRTGQGQETQYF; cdr3_nt: TGCGCCAGCAGCAGAACGGGACAGGGGCAAGAGACCCAGTACTTC
clone_size: .; j_call: TRBJ2-3; d_call: TRBD1; v_call: TRBV7-9; cdr3_aa: CASSLRPHRGPPDTQYF; cdr3_nt: TGTGCCAGCAGCTTAAGACCCCACAGGGGGCCTCCAGATACGCAGTATTTT
clone_size: many; j_call: TRBJ1-2; d_call: .; v_call: TRBV20-1; cdr3_aa: CSAREQADGYTF; cdr3_nt: TGCAGTGCTAGAGAACAGGCAGATGGCTACACCTTC
clone_size: many; j_call: TRBJ1-5; d_call: .; v_call: TRBV5-8; cdr3_aa: CASSLYRSYLQHF; cdr3_nt: TGTGCCAGCAGCTTGTATCGAAGCTATCTCCAGCATTTT
clone_size: many; j_call: TRBJ1-6; d_call: .; v_call: TRBV7-9; cdr3_aa: CASSLAGHSPLHF; cdr3_nt: TGTGCCAGCAGCTTAGCCGGCCATTCACCCCTCCACTTT
clone_size: .; j_call: TRBJ2-7; d_call: TRBD2; v_call: TRBV7-4; cdr3_aa: CASSVPGLAGCAEQYF; cdr3_nt: TGTGCCAGCAGCGTCCCGGGACTAGCAGGGTGCGCCGAGCAGTACTTC
clone_size: many; j_call: TRBJ1-2; d_call: TRBD1; v_call: TRBV29-1; cdr3_aa: CSALTGVYGYTF; cdr3_nt: TGCAGCGCCTTGACAGGGGTCTATGGCTACACCTTC
clone_size: few; j_call: TRBJ2-5; d_call: .; v_call: TRBV30; cdr3_aa: CAWSGPGTGTQYF; cdr3_nt: TGTGCCTGGAGTGGACCGGGCACGGGGACCCAGTACTTC
clone_size: .; j_call: TRBJ2-3; d_call: TRBD2; v_call: TRBV7-9; cdr3_aa: CASSLGASGADTQYF; cdr3_nt: TGTGCCAGCAGCTTAGGGGCTAGCGGCGCAGATACGCAGTATTTT
clone_size: .; j_call: TRBJ2-2; d_call: .; v_call: TRBV7-2; cdr3_aa: CASSEETPNTGELFF; cdr3_nt: TGTGCCAGTTCGGAGGAGACTCCGAACACCGGGGAGCTGTTTTTT
clone_size: .; j_call: TRBJ1-5; d_call: .; v_call: TRBV6-2/TRBV6-3; cdr3_aa: CASSYSGHNQPQHF; cdr3_nt: TGTGCCAGCAGTTACTCGGGTCACAATCAGCCCCAGCATTTT
clone_size: few; j_call: TRBJ1-5; d_call: .; v_call: TRBV4-2; cdr3_aa: CASSQEGTPGQPQHF; cdr3_nt: TGTGCCAGCAGCCAAGAAGGAACACCGGGCCAGCCCCAGCATTTT
clone_size: many; j_call: TRBJ1-3; d_call: .; v_call: TRBV20-1; cdr3_aa: CSAPGNSGNTIYF; cdr3_nt: TGCAGTGCTCCGGGCAACTCTGGAAACACCATATATTTT
clone_size: many; j_call: TRBJ1-1; d_call: .; v_call: TRBV4-3; cdr3_aa: CASSQDSEENTEAFF; cdr3_nt: TGCGCCAGCAGCCAAGATAGTGAGGAGAACACTGAAGCTTTCTTT
clone_size: .; j_call: TRBJ2-7; d_call: .; v_call: TRBV4-1; cdr3_aa: CASSQGVGPGNEQYF; cdr3_nt: TGCGCCAGCAGCCAAGGGGTGGGGCCGGGTAACGAGCAGTACTTC
clone_size: few; j_call: TRBJ2-1; d_call: .; v_call: TRBV29-1; cdr3_aa: CSVVIDSRGEQFF; cdr3_nt: TGCAGCGTTGTGATAGACTCTCGCGGAGAGCAGTTCTTC
clone_size: few; j_call: TRBJ1-6; d_call: .; v_call: TRBV5-1; cdr3_aa: CASSLAGNEHSPLHF; cdr3_nt: TGCGCCAGCAGCTTGGCAGGGAACGAACATTCACCCCTCCACTTT
clone_size: many; j_call: TRBJ2-3; d_call: TRBD2; v_call: TRBV6-5; cdr3_aa: CASSYVSGGTDTQYF; cdr3_nt: TGTGCCAGCAGTTACGTTAGCGGGGGGACAGATACGCAGTATTTT
clone_size: few; j_call: TRBJ2-3; d_call: TRBD1; v_call: TRBV5-1; cdr3_aa: CASRGQGADTDTQYF; cdr3_nt: TGCGCCAGCAGGGGACAGGGGGCGGATACGGATACGCAGTATTTT